What follows are 26 T cell receptor beta chains derived from one specimen sequenced in a study of T cell responses to AZD1222 COVID-19 vaccine. Clones were sequenced by immunoSEQ multiplex PCR, and TCRdb holds only the in-frame ones, with some missing. The table shows 150,000 to 200,000 clones, with 85% to 95% occurring only once. The sequencing used peripheral blood, collected on day 0 of AZD1222 vaccination. Source of these receptors: an adult in good health.

The chain is built from TRBV19 and TRBJ2-7; 11 bases line up with TRBD1. Losses at the gene ends were 5 bases for V and 3 bases for J; bases not matched to a gene: 6. Per germline, CDR1 LNHDA and CDR2 SQIVND (reference sequence). The CDR3 sequence is 15 residues long. The chain's CDR3 is CASSAPGQGVYEQYF. The CDR3 DNA follows: TGTGCCAGTAGTGCCCCGGGACAGGGGGTCTACGAGCAGTACTTC.

V is TRBV5-8 and J is TRBJ1-4, with D perhaps TRBD1 (6 bases). V was clipped by 6 bases and J by 8 bases, with 26 bases between them. The CDR3 covers 17 residues. The germline gives CDR1 SGHTS, CDR2 YDEGEE. The CDR3 nucleotides read TGTGCCAGCACCCCTGAGGCAGGGGCGGCCCGAAGAGAAAAACTGTTTTTT. Protein: CASTPEAGAARREKLFF.

The CDR3 protein is CASSVGGRTYEQYF. The CDR3 DNA reads TGTGCCAGCAGCGTAGGGGGCCGAACCTACGAGCAGTACTTC. This rearrangement joins TRBV9 to TRBJ2-7; the D gene is possibly TRBD1 (5 bases). The CDR3 is made up of 14 amino acids. Germline CDR1 SGDLS, CDR2 YYNGEE. V was clipped by 0 bases and J by 2 bases, with 9 bases between them.

The V and J genes are TRBV2 and TRBJ2-5, with TRBD2 as a possible D gene (5 bases). CDR1 SNHLY and CDR2 FYNNEI come from the germline V gene. The CDR3 is made up of 13 amino acids. Trimming shortened V by 1 base and J by 4 bases, and 7 bases separated the two germline ends. The DNA of the CDR3 is TGTGCCAGCAGTGAAGAGAGGGCAGAGACCCAGTACTTC. It codes for CASSEERAETQYF.

The genes are TRBV7-8 and TRBJ2-5; D not resolved. Germline-derived CDR1 and CDR2 are SGHVS and FQNEAQ. Trimming removed 2 bases from V and 2 bases from J, with 6 bases in between. This CDR3 comprises 13 residues. CDR3 residues: CASSLPKQETQYF. CDR3 in DNA: TGTGCCAGCAGCTTACCTAAACAAGAGACCCAGTACTTC.

The chain employs TRBV10-2 and TRBJ2-3; 13 bases align to TRBD2. CDR3 size: 17 residues. Germline assignment: CDR1 WSHSY and CDR2 SAAADI. V gave up 4 bases and J gave up 5 bases; unmatched junction bases: 9. The CDR3 region is CASSVGLAGAGRDTQYF. The CDR3, as DNA: TGCGCCAGCAGTGTTGGACTAGCGGGGGCCGGGAGAGATACGCAGTATTTT.

This clone appeared a few times. The limits of the CDR3 on the DNA are not certain, so only TCRdb's listed CDR3 is given. J is TRBJ1-2 and V is TRBV6-5. Germline assignment: CDR1 MNHEY and CDR2 SVGAGI. Termini included, the CDR3 measures 15 amino acids. The CDR3 here is CASSYSGVGQGAFQF.

The genes are TRBV3-1 (or the pseudogene TRBV3-2) and TRBJ1-1, with D perhaps TRBD1 (5 bases). The V gene lost 1 base and the J gene lost 8 bases, with 8 bases spanning the gap. The length of the CDR3 is 12 residues. CDR1 and CDR2 from the germline V gene are LGHDT and YNNKEL (reference sequence). The CDR3 bases are TGTGCCAGCAGCCAAGGGGGACCCGAAGCTTTCTTT. Protein product: CASSQGGPEAFF.

The chain has TRBV29-1 and TRBJ2-7; D gene ambiguous. This CDR3 region has 12 residues. V was clipped by 3 bases and J by 2 bases, with 8 bases between them. Germline CDR1 reads SQVTM; CDR2 reads ANQGSEA. DNA of the CDR3: TGCAGCGTTGAGTCTCAGGCCTACGAGCAGTACTTC. Encoded protein: CSVESQAYEQYF.

The CDR3 DNA follows: TGTGCCAGCAGTTACATGTACACTGAAGCTTTCTTT. Protein: CASSYMYTEAFF. The chain couples TRBV6-2 or TRBV6-3 to TRBJ1-1; D is unresolved. CDR3 length: 12 amino acids. Trimming stripped 2 bases from V and 3 bases from J, with 4 bases between. Germline CDR1 is MNHEY and CDR2 is SVGEGT.

This rearrangement joins TRBV7-9 to TRBJ1-2, with a possible D match to TRBD1 (5 bases). The CDR3 spans 14 residues. V dropped 6 bases and J dropped 6 bases, with 17 bases sitting between them. CDR1 is SEHNR and CDR2 is FQNEAQ in the germline V gene (reference sequence). CDR3 sequence: CASSSGGGTNGYTF. In nucleotides, the CDR3 is TGTGCCAGCAGTTCGGGTGGGGGGACGAATGGCTACACCTTC.

This chain uses TRBV11-2 with TRBJ2-1; tentative D call: TRBD2 (5 bases). The V and J ends lost 5 bases and 4 bases respectively, with 12 bases between them. The CDR3 loop spans 14 amino acids. The germline gives CDR1 SGHAT, CDR2 FQNNGV. This CDR3 is CASSPLARYNEQFF. For the CDR3, the DNA is TGTGCCAGCAGCCCCCTAGCACGGTACAATGAGCAGTTCTTC.

This chain connects TRBV20-1 to TRBJ2-1; no clear D gene. Per the germline V gene, CDR1 is DFQATT and CDR2 is SNEGSKA (reference sequence). The CDR3 covers 11 residues. V shed 0 bases and J shed 9 bases, with 6 bases lying between them. The chain's CDR3 is CSARDLIEQFF. The CDR3 bases are TGCAGTGCTAGAGATCTTATTGAGCAGTTCTTC.

This rearrangement joins TRBV6-6 to TRBJ2-2, with unresolved D. The CDR3 runs 12 residues. Trimming removed 5 bases from V and 4 bases from J, with 5 bases in between. Germline loops: CDR1 MNHNY, CDR2 SVGAGI (reference sequence). In nucleotides, the CDR3 is TGTGCCAGCAGTCCGGGCACCGGGGAGCTGTTTTTT. The encoded protein is CASSPGTGELFF.

The CDR3 DNA reads as TGTGCCTGGAGCCCACAGGGGGTCGAGCAGTACTTC. This translates into CAWSPQGVEQYF. The genes are TRBV30 and TRBJ2-7; 8 bases line up with TRBD1. V gave up 3 bases and J gave up 6 bases; unmatched junction bases: 4. The CDR3 runs 12 residues. Germline CDR1 reads GTSNPN; CDR2 reads SVGIG (reference sequence).

The chain uses TRBV28 and TRBJ1-6; D remains unclear. From germline, CDR1 is MDHEN and CDR2 SYDVKM. Trimming took 7 bases from V and 2 from J, leaving 9 bases between them. The CDR3 has 14 amino acids. As DNA, the CDR3 is TGTGCCAGCACCTTTAATGCCTATAATTCACCCCTCCACTTT. Translation: CASTFNAYNSPLHF.

J is TRBJ1-2 and V is TRBV4-1, with unresolved D. CDR1 is MGHRA, CDR2 YSYEKL, per germline. The CDR3 is made up of 14 amino acids. Between the trimmed V and J ends, which lost 2 bases and 0 bases, there was a span of 7 bases. CDR3 coding DNA: TGCGCCAGCAGCCAAACCTTAGCTAACTATGGCTACACCTTC. It specifies CASSQTLANYGYTF.

The gene calls are TRBV4-1 and TRBJ1-4, with a possible D match to TRBD1 (6 bases). Germline V gene sequence: CDR1 MGHRA, CDR2 YSYEKL. Trimming left V 0 bases short and J 7 bases short, with 18 bases between. This CDR3 region has 17 residues. CDR3 sequence (DNA): TGCGCCAGCAGCCAAGAAGGGGGTCGGGGGAATAGTGAAAAACTGTTTTTT. This sequence encodes CASSQEGGRGNSEKLFF.

This clone was observed once. The chain links TRBV5-1 to TRBJ2-3, with 10 positions matching TRBD2. Germline V gene lookup returns CDR1 SGHRS and CDR2 YFSETQ. With V trimmed by 3 bases and J by 2 bases, 6 bases remained unmatched. The CDR3 totals 16 residues. The CDR3 is CASSSGLAAYTDTQYF. CDR3 sequence (DNA): TGCGCCAGCAGCTCCGGACTAGCGGCATACACAGATACGCAGTATTTT.

The chain uses TRBV4-3 and TRBJ2-2, with TRBD1 identical over 11 bases. Germline lookup yields CDR1 LGHNA and CDR2 YSLEER. The CDR3 sequence is 15 residues long. J was trimmed by 5 bases and V by 3 bases; bases with no gene match: 2. In DNA form, the CDR3 reads TGCGCCAGCAGCCAGGGACAGGGGGGTACCGGGGAGCTGTTTTTT. This encodes CASSQGQGGTGELFF.

In its sample, this clone was seen a few times. The V call is TRBV5-1, the J call TRBJ2-1; a weak D match, TRBD2 (5 bases). Trimming cost V 0 bases and J 5 bases, with 9 bases left between them. The germline V gene encodes CDR1 SGHRS and CDR2 YFSETQ. This CDR3 contains 14 residues. CDR3 bases: TGCGCCAGCAGCTTGGGGACTCAGGACAATGAGCAGTTCTTC. This codes for CASSLGTQDNEQFF.

The chain is built from TRBV30 and TRBJ2-2, with 8 bases fitting TRBD2. V gave up 2 bases and J gave up 4 bases; unmatched junction bases: 9. Germline V gene data show CDR1 as GTSNPN and CDR2 as SVGIG (reference sequence). The CDR3 spans 16 residues. The CDR3 sequence: CAWSPIAGSVTGELFF. CDR3 in DNA: TGTGCCTGGAGTCCAATAGCGGGGTCGGTCACCGGGGAGCTGTTTTTT.

This rearrangement joins TRBV7-9 to TRBJ1-1; D is perhaps TRBD1 (5 bases). CDR3 length equals 12 residues. V was pared by 4 bases and J by 6 bases, with 9 bases between. Per the germline V gene, CDR1 is SEHNR and CDR2 is FQNEAQ (reference sequence). The CDR3 sequence: CASSWDGPEAFF. In DNA form, the CDR3 reads TGTGCCAGCAGCTGGGACGGACCTGAAGCTTTCTTT.

The chain uses TRBV5-1 and TRBJ1-4; TRBD1 might be the D (6 bases). CDR3 size: 16 residues. Per the germline V gene, CDR1 is SGHRS and CDR2 is YFSETQ. Trimming took off 0 bases at V and 7 bases at J, with 16 bases between the two ends. DNA of the CDR3: TGCGCCAGCAGCTTGGGATATGGGGGCGCCGGTGAAAAACTGTTTTTT. It encodes CASSLGYGGAGEKLFF.

This rearrangement joins TRBV28 to TRBJ1-3, with D hard to call. Trimming stripped 8 bases from V and 8 bases from J, with 28 bases between. This CDR3 contains 17 residues. Germline V CDR1 and CDR2: MDHEN, SYDVKM. The CDR3 DNA sequence: TGTGCCAGCTTTCCCAGCGGTCAACCATTTACCGGAGACACCATATATTTT. Translated, it gives CASFPSGQPFTGDTIYF.

The J gene is TRBJ2-5, the V gene TRBV6-2 or TRBV6-3; D unclear. The germline V gene encodes CDR1 MNHEY and CDR2 SVGEGT. The CDR3 is 14 amino acids. V dropped 5 bases and J dropped 2 bases, with 12 bases sitting between them. Here the CDR3 reads CASSKMGPQETQYF. In nucleotides, the CDR3 is TGTGCCAGCAGTAAAATGGGCCCACAAGAGACCCAGTACTTC.